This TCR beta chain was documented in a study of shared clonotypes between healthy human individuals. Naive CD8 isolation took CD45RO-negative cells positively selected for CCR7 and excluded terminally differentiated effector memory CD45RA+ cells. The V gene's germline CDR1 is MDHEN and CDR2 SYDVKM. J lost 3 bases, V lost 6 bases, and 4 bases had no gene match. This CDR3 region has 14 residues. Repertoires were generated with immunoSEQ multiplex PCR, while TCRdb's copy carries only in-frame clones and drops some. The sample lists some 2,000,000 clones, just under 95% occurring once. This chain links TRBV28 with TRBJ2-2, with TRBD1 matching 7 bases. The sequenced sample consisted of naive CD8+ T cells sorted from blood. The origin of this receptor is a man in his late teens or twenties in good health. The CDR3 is CASRVQGDTGELFF. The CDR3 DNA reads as TGTGCCAGCAGGGTCCAGGGGGACACCGGGGAGCTGTTTTTT.